This T cell receptor (beta chain) originates from a study of cytomegalovirus exposure and HLA in healthy donors. Study outcomes and limitations: Using a false discovery rate of 0.05, a later analysis showed that 15,000 to 20,000 TCR beta sequences were associated with HLA alleles.

A multiplex PCR was run with 60 Vbeta primers and 13 Jbeta primers. Sequencing used immunoSEQ multiplex PCR; TCRdb keeps in-frame clones, though not all of them. Of just under 70,000 clones in the sample, approximately 78% were seen once. Trimming took 0 bases from V and 0 from J, leaving 6 bases between them. Germline CDR1 GTSNPN, CDR2 SVGIG (reference sequence). The CDR3 has 14 residues. Comment on this clone: Its matching antigen is unknown.

The sample taken for sequencing was PBMCs. The chain couples TRBV30 to TRBJ1-3, with D unresolved. The sequence was collected from a human donor in good health. The CDR3 protein is CAWSVSVSGNTIYF. CDR3 nucleotide sequence: TGTGCCTGGAGTGTCTCCGTCTCTGGAAACACCATATATTTT.